This entry lists 23 T cell receptor beta chains sequenced from one sample in a study of T cells after yellow fever vaccination. TCRdb fed the 5' RACE reads into MiXCR, producing one record per CDR3 protein. The profile shows approximately 70,000 distinct CDR3 sequences, more than 6.5% of them singletons. Source: CD8+ T cells sorted from PBMCs, taken 35 to 50 days after the first yellow fever vaccination. The receptors here all came from a man in his late teens or twenties who received the YFV17D yellow fever vaccine.

The V and J genes are TRBV29-1 and TRBJ2-2; TRBD2 aligns across 7 bases. Germline assignment: CDR1 SQVTM and CDR2 ANQGSEA. V lost 5 bases to trimming and J lost 4 bases; unmatched junction nucleotides: 7. This CDR3 is built from 14 residues. The CDR3 DNA sequence: TGCAGCGTTAGTGCGGGGGTCGGCACCGGGGAGCTGTTTTTT. Its translation: CSVSAGVGTGELFF.

In this sample, this clonotype turned up many times. The rearrangement joins TRBV2 to TRBJ2-3; the match to TRBD1 covers 7 bases. CDR1 is SNHLY, CDR2 FYNNEI, per germline. There are 13 residues in the CDR3. The J segment lost 5 bases and the V segment lost 7 bases, leaving 6 bases of the junction unmatched. Written as DNA, the CDR3 is TGTGCCAGCATAAGGGGGCGCCGAGATACGCAGTATTTT. The encoded protein is CASIRGRRDTQYF.

This clonotype was recorded at least ten times. This CDR3 is CASSLEASGVNIQYF. CDR3 nucleotides: TGTGCCAGCAGCTTAGAAGCGAGCGGGGTAAACATTCAGTACTTC. The chain couples TRBV11-2 to TRBJ2-4; 7 nucleotides match TRBD2. This CDR3 region has 15 residues. With V trimmed by 0 bases and J by 6 bases, 5 bases remained unmatched. The V gene's germline CDR1 is SGHAT and CDR2 FQNNGV.

This clonotype was seen at least ten times. This chain connects TRBV7-8 to TRBJ2-7; TRBD2 matches at 9 bases. The J segment lost 3 bases and the V segment lost 0 bases, leaving 3 bases of the junction unmatched. CDR1 is SGHVS and CDR2 is FQNEAQ in the germline V gene. CDR3 length equals 15 residues. CDR3 sequence: CASSLAAGGGYEQYF. The CDR3 nucleotides read TGTGCCAGCAGCTTAGCGGCGGGAGGGGGCTACGAGCAGTACTTC.

This clonotype was recorded many times. The chain is built from TRBV4-3 and TRBJ2-3, with TRBD2 identical over 13 bases. The CDR3 length is 16 residues. Germline CDR1 LGHNA, CDR2 YSLEER. Trimming at V came to 4 bases and at J to 4 bases, leaving 5 bases not matched to a gene. CDR3 in DNA: TGCGCCAGCAGCCTATCACTAGCGGGGGGGCCAGATACGCAGTATTTT. Encoded protein: CASSLSLAGGPDTQYF.

This clonotype was detected ten times or more. This rearrangement joins TRBV4-3 to TRBJ1-5; D might be TRBD1 (5 bases). The CDR3 is 15 residues long. Trimming stripped 0 bases from V and 3 bases from J, with 9 bases between. Per germline, CDR1 LGHNA and CDR2 YSLEER. The CDR3 sequence is CASSQDRQLNQPQHF. The CDR3 coding sequence is TGCGCCAGCAGCCAAGATCGACAGCTCAATCAGCCCCAGCATTTT.

This rearrangement joins TRBV5-1 to TRBJ2-7; no reliable D call. V lost 3 bases and J 5 bases, leaving 15 bases between the germline ends. CDR3 length: 14 amino acids. Germline loops: CDR1 SGHRS, CDR2 YFSETQ. The CDR3 nucleotides are TGCGCCAGCAGCTCGAGAAAGGTGAAAGACGAGCAGTACGTC. Protein product: CASSSRKVKDEQYV.

In its sample, this clonotype was seen many times. V usage is TRBV12-3 or TRBV12-4 and J usage is TRBJ2-1; possible D gene TRBD2, 5 bases. This CDR3 has 14 residues. V lost 5 bases and J lost 9, with 17 bases in between. The CDR3 DNA reads as TGTGCCAGCAGTCAACCTGGGAACGAGGGTGAGCAGTTCTTC. Its translation is CASSQPGNEGEQFF.

The rearrangement uses TRBV27 and TRBJ2-7; maybe TRBD2 (6 bases). The V gene lost 3 bases and the J gene lost 7 bases, with 10 bases spanning the gap. The CDR3 spans 12 residues. Germline V lookup: CDR1 MNHEY, CDR2 SMNVEV (reference sequence). In DNA, the CDR3 is TGTGCCAGCAGTTTGCGCGGAGGGGAGCAGTACTTC. This translates into CASSLRGGEQYF.

Ten or more counts support this clonotype. The chain uses TRBV23-1 and TRBJ2-7, with TRBD1 as a possible D gene (5 bases). TRBV23-1 is given ORF status, its function remaining uncertain. V was trimmed by 6 bases and J by 5 bases, leaving 11 bases between them. The CDR3 extends over 12 amino acids. This CDR3 reads CASSLTENEQYV. The DNA of the CDR3 is TGCGCCAGCAGCCTGACAGAAAACGAGCAGTACGTC.

This clonotype showed up many times. The rearrangement links TRBV18 to TRBJ2-5, with a tentative D call TRBD2 (6 bases). V lost 1 base to trimming and J lost 5 bases, with 11 bases between them. The CDR3 consists of 14 residues. Germline V gene data show CDR1 as KGHSH and CDR2 as LQKENI. The CDR3 is CASSPLEGLETQYF. CDR3 nucleotide sequence: TGTGCCAGCTCACCACTGGAGGGGCTGGAGACCCAGTACTTC. Full variable domain (rest looked up from reference TRBV18 and TRBJ2-5): NAGVMQNPRHLVRRRGQEARLRCSPMKGHSHVYWYRQLPEEGLKFMVYLQKENIIDESGMPKERFSAEFPKEGPSILRIQQVVRGDSAAYFCASSPLEGLETQYFGPGTRLLVL.

This clonotype was recorded many times. The rearrangement links TRBV9 to TRBJ2-1; possibly TRBD1 or TRBD2 for D (7 bases each). The CDR3 is 15 residues long. V was shortened by 4 bases and J by 4 bases, with 15 bases between the two germline ends. Germline V CDR1 and CDR2: SGDLS, YYNGEE. The CDR3 region is CASSPGGVGYNEQFF. CDR3 nucleotide sequence: TGTGCCAGCAGCCCAGGGGGGGTGGGTTACAATGAGCAGTTCTTC.

This clonotype appeared many times. The V gene is TRBV5-6, the J gene TRBJ1-4; TRBD1 might be the D (6 bases). V was trimmed by 3 bases and J by 6 bases, leaving 18 bases between them. Per germline, CDR1 SGHDT and CDR2 YYEEEE. The CDR3 is 16 amino acids. The CDR3 spells CASSSEVRRGDEKLFF. The CDR3 coding sequence is TGTGCCAGCAGCTCAGAGGTGCGCAGGGGCGATGAAAAACTGTTTTTT. The whole variable domain, remainder taken from reference TRBV5-6 and TRBJ1-4, is DAGVTQSPTHLIKTRGQQVTLRCSPKSGHDTVSWYQQALGQGPQFIFQYYEEEERQRGNFPDRFSGHQFPNYSSELNVNALLLGDSALYLCASSSEVRRGDEKLFFGSGTQLSVL.

The V and J genes are TRBV5-1 and TRBJ2-7, with 10 bases that match TRBD2. J was trimmed by 3 bases and V by 1 base; bases with no gene match: 1. Germline CDR1 is SGHRS and CDR2 is YFSETQ. This CDR3 has 14 residues. The CDR3 region has the DNA TGCGCCAGCAGCTTGCCTAGCGGGGGCTACGAGCAGTACTTC. Translated, it gives CASSLPSGGYEQYF.

This clonotype was found many times. This chain connects TRBV4-1 to TRBJ2-2; D not resolved. V lost 1 base and J 6 bases, leaving 6 bases between the germline ends. This CDR3 contains 13 residues. Per the germline V gene, CDR1 is MGHRA and CDR2 is YSYEKL. CDR3 nucleotides: TGCGCCAGCAGCCAAGTGAGTCCCGGGGAGCTGTTTTTT. This codes for CASSQVSPGELFF.

This clonotype occurred a few times. The gene calls are TRBV27 and TRBJ1-5; D gene ambiguous. The germline V gene encodes CDR1 MNHEY and CDR2 SMNVEV (reference sequence). Trimming left V 0 bases short and J 4 bases short, with 7 bases between. This CDR3 is 14 amino acids long. The chain's CDR3 is CASSLSVINQPQHF. DNA for the CDR3: TGTGCCAGCAGTTTATCGGTCATTAATCAGCCCCAGCATTTT.

This clonotype was counted a few times. The CDR3 DNA sequence: TGCGCCAGCAGCCCAAATGCCGGTGGGCAGTTCTTC. It codes for CASSPNAGGQFF. V and J are TRBV5-1 and TRBJ2-1; D ambiguous. The CDR3 extends over 12 amino acids. From germline, CDR1 is SGHRS and CDR2 YFSETQ. Trimming left V 4 bases short and J 12 bases short, with 14 bases between.

This clonotype has a count of ten or more. This chain joins TRBV5-1 and TRBJ1-2; D unclear. The CDR3 totals 13 residues. Trimming removed 5 bases from V and 8 bases from J, with 16 bases in between. The germline gives CDR1 SGHRS, CDR2 YFSETQ. Here the CDR3 reads CASRSGPREGYTF. The CDR3 DNA sequence: TGCGCCAGCAGATCCGGGCCCCGGGAGGGCTACACCTTC.

This clonotype has more than one count but fewer than ten. The CDR3 DNA reads as TGTGCCAGCAGTCCAGGGATTTCGGGAGATACGCAGTATTTT. As protein: CASSPGISGDTQYF. This chain joins TRBV27 and TRBJ2-3; TRBD1 is a possible D gene (5 bases). The ends were cut back, 5 bases at V and 5 bases at J, with 14 bases in the middle. The germline V gene encodes CDR1 MNHEY and CDR2 SMNVEV (reference sequence). The CDR3 has 14 amino acids.

J is TRBJ1-2 and V is TRBV10-3, with D maybe TRBD1 (6 bases). The CDR3 has 13 residues. In germline, CDR1 is ENHRY, CDR2 SYGVKD. V lost 5 bases and J lost 6, with 13 bases in between. The CDR3: CAISFSGVDGYTF. The CDR3 bases are TGTGCCATCAGTTTCTCAGGGGTTGATGGCTACACCTTC.

This clonotype has just a few counts. The chain joins TRBV7-6 to TRBJ2-5, with 8 bases that match TRBD1. The CDR3 covers 16 residues. Looked up from germline, CDR1 is SGHVS and CDR2 is FNYEAQ. The V segment lost 1 base and the J segment 5 bases; nucleotides outside the gene matches: 9. CDR3 DNA sequence: TGTGCCAGCAGCTTAGGAGGCAGGGGGCTGGGGGAGACCCAGTACTTC. This translates into CASSLGGRGLGETQYF.

This clonotype was counted only a few times. The chain employs TRBV12-3 or TRBV12-4 and TRBJ2-5; 11 bases align to TRBD2. The CDR3 loop spans 16 amino acids. J was trimmed by 3 bases and V by 6 bases; bases with no gene match: 9. The CDR3 loop is CASRATSGGWEETQYF. CDR3 in DNA: TGTGCCAGCAGGGCAACTAGCGGGGGTTGGGAAGAGACCCAGTACTTC.

This clonotype was counted at least ten times. The V and J genes are TRBV7-9 and TRBJ2-7, with D uncertain. The germline V and J ends were trimmed by 1 base and 0 bases, with 7 bases remaining between them. The CDR3 sequence is 14 residues long. Germline V gene lookup returns CDR1 SEHNR and CDR2 FQNEAQ (reference sequence). The CDR3 region is CASSLGIDSYEQYF. The DNA of the CDR3 is TGTGCCAGCAGCTTAGGCATAGACTCCTACGAGCAGTACTTC.